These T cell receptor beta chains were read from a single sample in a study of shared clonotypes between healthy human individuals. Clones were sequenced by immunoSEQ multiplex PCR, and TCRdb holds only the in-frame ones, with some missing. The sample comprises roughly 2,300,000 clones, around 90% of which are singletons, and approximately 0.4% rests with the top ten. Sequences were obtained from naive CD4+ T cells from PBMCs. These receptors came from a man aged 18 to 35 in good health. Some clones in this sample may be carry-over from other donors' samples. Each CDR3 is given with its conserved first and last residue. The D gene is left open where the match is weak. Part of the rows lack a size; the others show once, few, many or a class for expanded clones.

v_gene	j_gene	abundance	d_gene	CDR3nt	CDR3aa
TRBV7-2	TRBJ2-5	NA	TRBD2	TGTGCCAGCAGCCACGGACTAGCGGGTCTGAGGGAGACCCAGTACTTC	CASSHGLAGLRETQYF
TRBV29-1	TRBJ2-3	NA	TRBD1	TGCAGCGCGACGGGACAGTTCCTCGATACGCAGTATTTT	CSATGQFLDTQYF
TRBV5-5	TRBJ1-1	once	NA	TGTGCCAGCAGCCTTGTGGGGGATCTCACTGAAGCTTTCTTT	CASSLVGDLTEAFF
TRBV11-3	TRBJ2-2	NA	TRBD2	TGTGCCAGCAGCGGGACTAGCGGGAACACCGGGGAGCTGTTTTTT	CASSGTSGNTGELFF
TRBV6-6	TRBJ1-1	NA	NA	TGTGCCAGCAGTCTCACCCAGGGAACTGAAGCTTTCTTT	CASSLTQGTEAFF
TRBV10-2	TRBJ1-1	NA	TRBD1	TGCGCCAGCAGTGAGTCGACTCGGACAGGGCTAGAAGCTTTCTTT	CASSESTRTGLEAFF
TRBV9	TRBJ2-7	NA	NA	TGTGCCAGCAGCGCTCAAGGGGACTCCTCCTACGAGCAGTACTTC	CASSAQGDSSYEQYF
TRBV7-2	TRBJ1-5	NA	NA	TGTGCCAGCAGCTTATCTTGGGGAAATCAGCCCCAGCATTTT	CASSLSWGNQPQHF
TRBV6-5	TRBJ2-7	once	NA	TGTGCCAGCAGTTACTCGCAACAGGGATACGAGCAGTACTTC	CASSYSQQGYEQYF
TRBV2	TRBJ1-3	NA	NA	TGTGCCAGCAGTGTTTTAGGGTCTGGAAACACCATATATTTT	CASSVLGSGNTIYF
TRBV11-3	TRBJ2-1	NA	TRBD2	TGTGCCAGCAGCCCGATTCGACTAGCACCACTTTTGCCCTACAATGAGCAGTTCTTC	CASSPIRLAPLLPYNEQFF
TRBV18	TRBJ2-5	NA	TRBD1	TGTGCCAGCTCACGAGGGACAGGGGAGTACGGAGAGACCCAGTACTTC	CASSRGTGEYGETQYF
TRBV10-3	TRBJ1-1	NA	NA	TGTGCCATCAGTGAGGGGGGCGAGGGTGAAGCTTTCTTT	CAISEGGEGEAFF
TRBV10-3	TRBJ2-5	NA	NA	TGTGCCATCAGTGAGTCCGTCAGGGGACAAGAGACCCAGTACTTC	CAISESVRGQETQYF
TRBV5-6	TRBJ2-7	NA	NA	TGTGCCAGCAGCTTGGGATCGGGTGGGGAGCAGTACTTC	CASSLGSGGEQYF
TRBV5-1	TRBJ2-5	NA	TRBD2	TGCGCCAGCAGCACGAAAGGGACTAGCGGGTTGCAGACCCAGTACTTC	CASSTKGTSGLQTQYF
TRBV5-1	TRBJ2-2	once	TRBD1	TGCGCCAGCAGCCGGACAGGGCGTGGCACCGGGGAGCTGTTTTTT	CASSRTGRGTGELFF
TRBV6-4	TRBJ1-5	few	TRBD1	TGTGCCAGGGCCGGGACAGGGAGCAATCAGCCCCAGCATTTT	CARAGTGSNQPQHF
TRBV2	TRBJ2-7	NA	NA	TGTGCCAGCAGTGAAGGCATCATGAGTTACGAGCAGTACTTC	CASSEGIMSYEQYF
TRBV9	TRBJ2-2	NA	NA	TGTGCCAGCAGCGTTGAGACACTCGGAGGTGGGGAGCTGTTTTTT	CASSVETLGGGELFF
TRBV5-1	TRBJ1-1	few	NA	TGCGCCAGCAGCACCGCGAGGGACACTGAAGCTTTCTTT	CASSTARDTEAFF
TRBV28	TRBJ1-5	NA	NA	TGTGCCAGCAGTTTTGGGACTGGGGCCAGCAATCAGCCCCAGCATTTT	CASSFGTGASNQPQHF
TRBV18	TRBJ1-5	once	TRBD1	TGTGCCAGCTCCCCCGACAGGGCTACTAGAGGCAATCAGCCCCAGCATTTT	CASSPDRATRGNQPQHF
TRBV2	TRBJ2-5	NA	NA	TGTGCCAGCACTACAGGGCAAGAGACCCAGTACTTC	CASTTGQETQYF
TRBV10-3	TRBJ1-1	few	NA	TGTGCCATCAGTGACAGGGGTAGGACTGAAGCTTTCTTT	CAISDRGRTEAFF
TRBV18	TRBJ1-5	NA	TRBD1	TGTGCCAGCTCTCCGGGACAGGCCAATCAGCCCCAGCATTTT	CASSPGQANQPQHF
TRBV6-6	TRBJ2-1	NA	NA	TGTGCCAGCAGTCTTCCTCGGAGTGAGCAGTTCTTC	CASSLPRSEQFF
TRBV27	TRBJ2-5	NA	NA	TGTGCCAGCAGTCGAGGTCGGGCCCTCGGACAAGAGACCCAGTACTTC	CASSRGRALGQETQYF
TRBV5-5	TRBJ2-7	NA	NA	TGTGCCAGCAGCTCCGGCGCAGGGAGGGGGAGTGACGAGCAGTACTTC	CASSSGAGRGSDEQYF
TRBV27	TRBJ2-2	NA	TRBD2	TGTGCCAGCAGTTTTAACGGGAGGCTCCCCACCGGGGAGCTGTTTTTT	CASSFNGRLPTGELFF
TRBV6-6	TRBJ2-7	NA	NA	TGTGCCAGCAGTAACCGGGACGTCACCTACGAGCAGTACTTC	CASSNRDVTYEQYF
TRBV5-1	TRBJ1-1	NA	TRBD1	TGCGCCAGCAGCTTCACAGGGGGCAAGGACACTGAAGCTTTCTTT	CASSFTGGKDTEAFF
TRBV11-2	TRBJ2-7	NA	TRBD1	TGTGCCAGCAGCTCCTACAGGGGCTACGAGCAGTACTTC	CASSSYRGYEQYF
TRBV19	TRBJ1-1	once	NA	TGTGCCAGTAGTCCTAGGGGTGATGGAAATGAAGCTTTCTTT	CASSPRGDGNEAFF
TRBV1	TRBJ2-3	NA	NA	TGCACCAGCACACTATTGGGGGGAGAGCTTGGTTTCGGGCAGTATTTT	CTSTLLGGELGFGQYF
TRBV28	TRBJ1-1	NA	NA	TGTGCCAGCAGTTTGTCCGGGGGCGCGGTAGTAGCTTTCTTT	CASSLSGGAVVAFF
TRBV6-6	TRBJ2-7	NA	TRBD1	TGTGCCAGCAGGCCAGACAGGGGCCGTTCCTACGAGCAGTACTTC	CASRPDRGRSYEQYF
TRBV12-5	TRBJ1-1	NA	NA	TGTGCTAGTGGTAAAAGAGAGACTGAAGCTTTCTTT	CASGKRETEAFF
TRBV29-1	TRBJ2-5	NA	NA	TGCAGCGTCTCCGAAACAGGGCCGGAGACCCAGTACTTC	CSVSETGPETQYF
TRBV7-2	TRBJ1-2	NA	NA	TGTGCCAGCAGCTTAGGACGGCCCTATGGCTACACCTTC	CASSLGRPYGYTF
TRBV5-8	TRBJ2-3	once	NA	TGTGCCAGCAGCCGCACAGATACGCAGTATTTT	CASSRTDTQYF
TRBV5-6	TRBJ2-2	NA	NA	TGTGCCAGCAGCTCCCGTCACAGGGAGGGCGCCGGGGAGCTGTTTTTT	CASSSRHREGAGELFF
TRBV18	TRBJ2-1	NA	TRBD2	TGTGCCAGCTCACCAACGACCGGGACTAGCAATGAGCAGTTCTTC	CASSPTTGTSNEQFF
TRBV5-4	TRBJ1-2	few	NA	TGTGCCAGCAGCCCCACCGGGCCCACTAACTATGGCTACACCTTC	CASSPTGPTNYGYTF
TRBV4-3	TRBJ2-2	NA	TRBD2	TGCGCCAGCAGCCACGGGAGGGCCCGGGAGCTGTTTTTT	CASSHGRARELFF
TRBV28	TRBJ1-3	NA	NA	TGTGCCAGCAGTCTCCGGGGAAGGGTGGACACCATATATTTT	CASSLRGRVDTIYF
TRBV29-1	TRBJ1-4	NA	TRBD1	TGCAGCGTAAAAGCCGGGACAGGGGGCGGTCCGGGTGAAAAACTGTTTTTT	CSVKAGTGGGPGEKLFF
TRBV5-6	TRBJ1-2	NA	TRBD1	TGTGCCAGCAGCTTGGGACAGGGTCGCGGTGGCTACACCTTC	CASSLGQGRGGYTF
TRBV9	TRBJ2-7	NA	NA	TGTGCCAGCACCGTTCCTGGGGGGATCAGGAACGAGCAGTACTTC	CASTVPGGIRNEQYF
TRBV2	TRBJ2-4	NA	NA	TGTGCCAGCAGCCCAATGGGGGGACTAGCCAAAAACATTCAGTACTTC	CASSPMGGLAKNIQYF
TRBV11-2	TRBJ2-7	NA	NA	TGTGCCAGCAGCTTAGGGGGTCAGTGGCAGTACTTC	CASSLGGQWQYF
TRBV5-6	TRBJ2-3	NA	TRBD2	TGTGCCAGCAGCTTTGGGGGGGAGGGCACAGATACGCAGTATTTT	CASSFGGEGTDTQYF
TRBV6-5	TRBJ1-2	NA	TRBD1	TGTGCCAGCAGTTTTGGGACAGGGGACACTGGCTACACCTTC	CASSFGTGDTGYTF
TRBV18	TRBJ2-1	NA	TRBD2	TGTGCCAGCTCACCACTAGCGGGAGTTGGGTGGGAGCAGTTCTTC	CASSPLAGVGWEQFF
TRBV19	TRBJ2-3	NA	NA	TGTGCCAGTAGTTCCGGAGCAGATACGCAGTATTTT	CASSSGADTQYF